This passage covers 25 T cell receptor beta chains from one sample sequenced in a study of cytomegalovirus exposure and HLA in healthy donors. PCR used 60 Vbeta primers and 13 Jbeta primers. Sequencing was performed with immunoSEQ multiplex PCR; in TCRdb, only in-frame clones are kept and a portion is missing. The table lists about 160,000 clones, 65% to 90% of them singletons, with about 10% in the top ten. Sequenced input: PBMCs. The receptors were sampled from a man aged 50 to 59 in good health and CMV-seropositive.

This rearrangement joins TRBV28 to TRBJ1-2; 7 bases are a match to TRBD1. The CDR3 length is 16 residues. Germline CDR1 is MDHEN and CDR2 is SYDVKM. J lost 3 bases, V lost 5 bases, and 12 bases had no gene match. CDR3 DNA sequence: TGTGCCAGCAGTCCCAAACCGGGACAGCAAGACTATGGCTACACCTTC. Protein: CASSPKPGQQDYGYTF.

The chain carries TRBV7-2 and TRBJ2-1; possibly TRBD2 for D (6 bases). The germline V gene encodes CDR1 SGHTA and CDR2 FQGNSA. The CDR3 is made up of 13 amino acids. With 2 bases removed from V and 8 bases from J, the gap between germline ends came to 10 bases. The CDR3 sequence is CASSLWRAHEQFF. The DNA of the CDR3 is TGTGCCAGCAGCTTATGGAGGGCCCATGAGCAGTTCTTC.

The chain recombines TRBV18 with TRBJ1-1; D call uncertain. CDR1 and CDR2 (germline): KGHSH, LQKENI. The CDR3 covers 15 residues. V shed 6 bases and J shed 0 bases, with 14 bases lying between them. The CDR3 nucleotides read TGTGCCAGCTCGCCCCTCGACACAATGAACACTGAAGCTTTCTTT. Translation: CASSPLDTMNTEAFF. Complete variable domain (other parts from reference TRBV18 and TRBJ1-1): NAGVMQNPRHLVRRRGQEARLRCSPMKGHSHVYWYRQLPEEGLKFMVYLQKENIIDESGMPKERFSAEFPKEGPSILRIQQVVRGDSAAYFCASSPLDTMNTEAFFGQGTRLTVV.

Regarding this clone: An end of the junction differs from the germline gene, which may be a read error. The CDR3 nucleotides read TGTGCCAGCAGCTTGGGGGGGGCCTATGGCCACACCTTC. As protein: CASSLGGAYGHTF. This chain connects TRBV7-9 to TRBJ1-2; possibly TRBD1 for D (6 bases). The CDR3 covers 13 residues. Germline V gives CDR1 SEHNR, CDR2 FQNEAQ (reference sequence).

The CDR3 protein is CSVGIGGLGNTEAFF. The CDR3 nucleotides are TGCAGCGTTGGGATCGGGGGGCTGGGGAACACTGAAGCTTTCTTT. The V call is TRBV29-1, the J call TRBJ1-1, with D perhaps matching TRBD1 (6 bases). CDR3 length: 15 residues. Germline CDR1 and CDR2: SQVTM and ANQGSEA. With 4 bases removed from V and 1 base from J, the gap between germline ends came to 16 bases.

The V and J genes are TRBV4-1 and TRBJ2-7; 10 bases fit TRBD2. CDR1 and CDR2 (germline): MGHRA, YSYEKL. V was pared by 1 base and J by 1 base, with 7 bases of the junction left unmatched. CDR3 length: 17 residues. CDR3 nucleotide sequence: TGCGCCAGCAGCCAAGTCCTAGCGGGGGCCGGGTCCTACGAGCAGTACTTC. Translating gives CASSQVLAGAGSYEQYF.

The CDR3 loop is CASSLVLGGSYEQYF. CDR3 bases: TGTGCCAGCAGCTTAGTCCTCGGGGGGTCCTACGAGCAGTACTTC. The chain uses TRBV7-2 and TRBJ2-7; 7 positions match TRBD2. The CDR3 is made up of 15 amino acids. Germline CDR1 reads SGHTA; CDR2 reads FQGNSA. The V gene end was trimmed by 1 base and the J gene end by 1 base; junction bases not matched to a gene: 4.

A word on this clone: Mismatch with germline at one junction end may stem from a read error. The sample holds other DNA sequences that translate to the same CDR3. The chain employs TRBV4-3 and TRBJ2-1, with TRBD1 matching over 9 bases. The CDR3 loop spans 18 amino acids. The germline CDR1 and CDR2 sequences are LGHNA and YSLEER. The CDR3 sequence: CASSQDPLGTGFYNEQFF. CDR3 in DNA: TGCGCCAGCAGCCAAGACCCCCTTGGGACAGGGTTTTACAATGAACAGTTCTTC.

The chain is built from TRBV7-2 and TRBJ1-1; 7 bases match TRBD1. Germline V gives CDR1 SGHTA, CDR2 FQGNSA. Trimming took 1 base from V and 0 from J; bases not matched to a gene: 2. The CDR3 covers 15 residues. CDR3 loop: CASSLETGMNTEAFF. The DNA for the CDR3 is TGTGCCAGCAGCTTAGAGACAGGGATGAACACTGAAGCTTTCTTT.

CDR3 region: CASNGQGSFRGQETQYF. CDR3 sequence (DNA): TGTGCCAGTAATGGACAGGGGAGTTTTCGGGGCCAAGAGACCCAGTACTTC. The chain is built from TRBV19 and TRBJ2-5; the match to TRBD1 covers 9 bases. Per the germline V gene, CDR1 is LNHDA and CDR2 is SQIVND (reference sequence). Trimming cost V 7 bases and J 1 base; bases outside gene matches: 13. The CDR3 loop spans 17 amino acids.

About this clone itself: Distinct nucleotide sequences in the sample also encode this CDR3. The V call is TRBV7-2, the J call TRBJ1-1; 7 bases match TRBD1. After removal of 5 bases from V and 0 bases from J, the junction contained 3 bases not matched to a gene. The CDR3 length is 14 residues. Germline values: CDR1 SGHTA, CDR2 FQGNSA. CDR3 nucleotide sequence: TGTGCCAGCAGCCCCGGGACAGTGAACACTGAAGCTTTCTTT. As protein: CASSPGTVNTEAFF.

This clone showed up just a few times. The chain has TRBV4-2 and TRBJ2-7; TRBD2 is a possible D gene (5 bases). The germline V and J ends were trimmed by 1 base and 3 bases, with 16 bases remaining between them. Germline CDR1 and CDR2: LGHNA and YNFKEQ. The CDR3 totals 16 residues. CDR3 region: CASSQVGVTRGYEQYF. The CDR3 DNA reads as TGTGCCAGCAGCCAAGTCGGCGTTACACGGGGCTACGAGCAGTACTTC.

The chain recombines TRBV29-1 with TRBJ1-5, with TRBD1 identical over 7 bases. The junction had 12 bases not matched to a gene; V was cut back by 7 bases and J by 0 bases. From germline, CDR1 is SQVTM and CDR2 ANQGSEA. CDR3 length equals 16 residues. The CDR3, as DNA: TGCAGCGCTTTAGAACCGGGACAGAGTAGCAATCAGCCCCAGCATTTT. Protein: CSALEPGQSSNQPQHF.

This clone was counted a few times. The chain employs TRBV9 and TRBJ2-5; TRBD2 agrees at 10 bases. CDR3 length equals 15 residues. Losses at the gene ends were 0 bases for V and 3 bases for J; bases not matched to a gene: 2. The germline gives CDR1 SGDLS, CDR2 YYNGEE. The DNA for the CDR3 is TGTGCCAGCAGCGTAGGAGGACTAGCGGAAGAGACCCAGTACTTC. Translated: CASSVGGLAEETQYF.

The chain employs TRBV5-3 and TRBJ2-5, with 11 bases lining up with TRBD2. TRBV5-3 is an ORF; its function is uncertain. Trimming cost V 4 bases and J 1 base; bases outside gene matches: 3. The CDR3 length is 15 residues. CDR3 nucleotide sequence: TGTGCCAGAAGCATAGCGGGGGGGCCCCAAGAGACCCAGTACTTC. Translation gives CARSIAGGPQETQYF.

The V gene is TRBV6-6, the J gene TRBJ1-1; D unclear. The CDR3 runs 15 residues. Germline V gene sequence: CDR1 MNHNY, CDR2 SVGAGI (reference sequence). With 3 bases removed from V and 1 base from J, the gap between germline ends came to 12 bases. The CDR3, as DNA: TGTGCCAGCAGTTATGGGCGGCGGGAGAACACTGAAGCTTTCTTT. Translated, it gives CASSYGRRENTEAFF.

This chain uses TRBV7-3 with TRBJ2-5, with 12 bases that match TRBD2. V trimming: 5 bases; J trimming: 2 bases; junction bases outside the gene matches: 6. Germline-derived CDR1 and CDR2 are SGHTA and FQGTGA. This CDR3 contains 16 residues. This CDR3 reads CASSPLAGGPQETQYF. The DNA of the CDR3 is TGTGCCAGCAGCCCCCTAGCGGGGGGGCCTCAAGAGACCCAGTACTTC. The full variable domain, its missing parts supplied by reference TRBV7-3 and TRBJ2-5, is GAGVSQTPSNKVTEKGKYVELRCDPISGHTALYWYRQSLGQGPEFLIYFQGTGAADDSGLPNDRFFAVRPEGSVSTLKIQRTERGDSAVYLCASSPLAGGPQETQYFGPGTRLLVL.

The V and J genes are TRBV14 and TRBJ2-7; D possibly corresponds to TRBD1 (6 bases). The CDR3 loop spans 15 amino acids. The V end lost 2 bases, the J end lost 3 bases, and 14 bases lay between the germline ends. Germline V gene data show CDR1 as SGHDN and CDR2 as FVKESK. The CDR3 DNA sequence: TGTGCCAGCAGCCAATTCGTCGGACAGAACTACGAGCAGTACTTC. Translation: CASSQFVGQNYEQYF.

This chain uses TRBV30 with TRBJ2-3, with unresolved D. CDR3 length: 12 residues. Trimming took off 2 bases at V and 1 base at J, with 4 bases between the two ends. CDR1 is GTSNPN, CDR2 SVGIG, per germline (reference sequence). This CDR3 reads CAWSIGTDTQYF. The CDR3 bases are TGTGCCTGGAGTATAGGCACAGATACGCAGTATTTT.

V usage is TRBV7-2 and J usage is TRBJ2-5; the D gene is possibly TRBD1 (7 bases). The germline V and J ends were trimmed by 5 bases and 9 bases, with 13 bases remaining between them. Germline loops: CDR1 SGHTA, CDR2 FQGNSA. This CDR3 has 12 amino acids. Here the CDR3 DNA reads TGTGCCAGCAGCGTCGCCAGGGGGGCCCAGTACTTC. It is translated as CASSVARGAQYF.

Notes on this clone: The sample holds other DNA sequences that translate to the same CDR3. The gene calls are TRBV5-6 and TRBJ2-7; D ambiguous. This CDR3 has 12 amino acids. V lost 4 bases and J 0 bases, leaving 5 bases between the germline ends. Per germline, CDR1 SGHDT and CDR2 YYEEEE. CDR3 loop: CASSLSSYEQYF. The CDR3, as DNA: TGTGCCAGCAGCCTGAGCTCCTACGAGCAGTACTTC.

This chain links TRBV10-3 with TRBJ1-1, with 8 bases fitting TRBD1. The CDR3 length is 15 residues. Germline V gene lookup returns CDR1 ENHRY and CDR2 SYGVKD. Trimming at V came to 2 bases and at J to 0 bases, leaving 2 bases not matched to a gene. The CDR3 bases are TGTGCCATCAGTGAGGGACAGGGACTGAACACTGAAGCTTTCTTT. Translated: CAISEGQGLNTEAFF.

This sequence joins TRBV7-9 and TRBJ2-3; 9 bases align to TRBD1. Germline V gives CDR1 SEHNR, CDR2 FQNEAQ (reference sequence). After removal of 1 base from V and 4 bases from J, the junction contained 3 bases not matched to a gene. The CDR3 sequence is 15 residues long. CDR3 loop: CASSLEGQGPDTQYF. The CDR3, as DNA: TGTGCCAGCAGCTTAGAAGGACAGGGGCCAGATACGCAGTATTTT.

This clone was observed once. V gene TRBV4-2 combines with J gene TRBJ1-1; 7 bases agree with TRBD1. CDR3 size: 14 residues. The germline V gene has CDR1 LGHNA and CDR2 YNFKEQ. Trimming took 2 bases from V and 3 from J; bases not matched to a gene: 3. The CDR3 loop reads CASSQLTGDTEAFF. The CDR3 region has the DNA TGTGCCAGCAGCCAACTTACAGGGGACACTGAAGCTTTCTTT.

The chain recombines TRBV10-3 with TRBJ1-2, with 8 nucleotides matching TRBD1. V dropped 4 bases and J dropped 5; count of bases not matched to a gene: 9. Germline assignment: CDR1 ENHRY and CDR2 SYGVKD. The CDR3 is 15 amino acids. The CDR3 region has the DNA TGTGCCATCAGTGTTGGACAGGGAATAATATATGGCTACACCTTC. It translates to CAISVGQGIIYGYTF.